Listed below are T cell receptor beta chains from one sample, sequenced in a study of T cell clones after liver transplantation. Method: immunoSEQ multiplex PCR; TCRdb's copy keeps in-frame clones and lacks some. The sample carries about 74,000 clones, 80% recorded once. The sequences come from CD4+ T cells from blood, collected before liver transplant. The receptors shown here come from a human donor who received a liver transplant. CDR3s include the opening cysteine and the closing phenylalanine or tryptophan. Fields, in order: J gene, V gene, D gene, clone size, CDR3 DNA, CDR3 protein. The D gene is left open where the match is weak. A row's size may be missing; if present it is once, few, many or a size class.

>TRBJ1-5|TRBV18|TRBD1|NA
TGTGCCAGCTCACCGGGACAGGGTAATGTCGGCAATCAGCCCCAGCATTTT
CASSPGQGNVGNQPQHF
>TRBJ2-7|TRBV11-2|NA|NA
TGTGCCAGCAGCTTAGGTTCTAGCCTCGCAGGCGAGCAGTACTTC
CASSLGSSLAGEQYF
>TRBJ2-2|TRBV6-5|NA|many
TGTGCCAGCAGAAGGACCAGCACCGGGGAGCTGTTTTTT
CASRRTSTGELFF
>TRBJ2-1|TRBV20-1|TRBD2|once
TGCAGCTTCGGACTAGCTGAAAGGCAGTTCTTC
CSFGLAERQFF
>TRBJ2-2|TRBV7-2|TRBD2|NA
TGTGCCAGCAGCAGGACTAGCGGAGACACCGGGGAGCTGTTTTTT
CASSRTSGDTGELFF
>TRBJ2-3|TRBV2|NA|NA
TGTGCCAGCAGTCACTACGGGATCCACACAGATACGCAGTATTTT
CASSHYGIHTDTQYF
>TRBJ2-5|TRBV7-2|TRBD2|NA
TGTGCCAGCTGGCGGGGTAGCGGGAAACAAGAGACCCAGTACTTC
CASWRGSGKQETQYF
>TRBJ2-7|TRBV5-1|TRBD1|few
TGCGCCAGCAGCATAACGGACAGGAGCAACTACGAGCAGTACTTC
CASSITDRSNYEQYF
>TRBJ2-7|TRBV10-3|TRBD1|NA
TGTGCCATCAGTGATCTGGGACAGGGTGGGTCCTACGAGCAGTACTTC
CAISDLGQGGSYEQYF
>TRBJ2-7|TRBV15|NA|once
TGTGCCACCAGCAGAGATCCCGGGAGTGTCAACGAGCAGTACTTC
CATSRDPGSVNEQYF
>TRBJ1-1|TRBV5-1|NA|once
TGCGCCAGCAGCCGCTCTTTGGGGGGAACTGAAGCTTTCTTT
CASSRSLGGTEAFF
>TRBJ2-2|TRBV29-1|NA|NA
TGCAGCTACTCAGGTGGGAGGTTGAACACCGGGGAGCTGTTTTTT
CSYSGGRLNTGELFF
>TRBJ1-5|TRBV20-1|NA|NA
TGCAGTGCTGCTTCCGGTCAGCCCCAGCATTTT
CSAASGQPQHF
>TRBJ1-1|TRBV7-9|TRBD1|NA
TGTGCCAGCAGCTCAGGACAGGGTGTTGGGGCTGAAGCTTTCTTT
CASSSGQGVGAEAFF
>TRBJ2-7|TRBV9|TRBD2|once
TGTGCCAGCAGCGTGGGAGCGGGGCACTCCTACGAGCAGTACTTC
CASSVGAGHSYEQYF
>TRBJ2-7|TRBV7-3|NA|NA
TGTGCCAGCAGCGTCTCCGGGACACGAAGCTACGAGCAGTACTTC
CASSVSGTRSYEQYF
>TRBJ1-4|TRBV5-1|NA|NA
TGCGCCAGCAGCCCCTTAGGTCCTGCAACTAATGAAAAACTGTTTTTT
CASSPLGPATNEKLFF
>TRBJ1-1|TRBV4-1|NA|NA
TGCGCCAGCAGCCAAGTCGGGAGAAAGAACACTGAAGCTTTCTTT
CASSQVGRKNTEAFF
>TRBJ1-2|TRBV7-6|NA|NA
TGTGCCAGCAGCTCCTTCCAGGGATCAGGCGGCTACACCTTC
CASSSFQGSGGYTF
>TRBJ2-5|TRBV7-8|NA|once
TGTGCCAGCGCCTCGGGGAGCAAGACCCAGTACTTC
CASASGSKTQYF
>TRBJ1-1|TRBV6-1|NA|NA
TGTGCCAGCAGCCCCCCGACTCCTCCTGAAGCTTTCTTT
CASSPPTPPEAFF